These 8 T cell receptor beta chains were sequenced from one sample in a study of OX40 agonist ivuxolimab in advanced cancers. This table comes from immunoSEQ multiplex PCR, and its TCRdb copy is limited to in-frame clones, with some not included. The repertoire holds tens of thousands of clones, with approximately 94% as singletons. The sequencing used CD4+ or CD8+ T cells sorted from blood, collected in a trial of the OX40 agonist ivuxolimab. The source of these receptors is an adult with an advanced solid tumor such as melanoma, head and neck, liver or kidney cancer.

V and J are TRBV7-9 and TRBJ2-5, with 9 bases identical to TRBD2. V trimming: 5 bases; J trimming: 2 bases; junction bases outside the gene matches: 12. CDR1 SEHNR and CDR2 FQNEAQ come from the germline V gene (reference sequence). This CDR3 is 17 amino acids long. CDR3 loop: CASSPRGVRGGQETQYF. Written as DNA, the CDR3 is TGTGCCAGCAGCCCTCGCGGGGTGCGGGGGGGACAAGAGACCCAGTACTTC.

This chain connects TRBV27 to TRBJ2-7; 8 bases are shared with TRBD2. The CDR3 has 15 amino acids. V dropped 5 bases and J dropped 1; count of bases not matched to a gene: 7. Germline V gene lookup returns CDR1 MNHEY and CDR2 SMNVEV (reference sequence). As DNA, the CDR3 is TGTGCCAGCAGTCCCCGGGCGGGGGGATCCTACGAGCAGTACTTC. It is translated as CASSPRAGGSYEQYF.

The rearrangement joins TRBV9 to TRBJ2-3, with D unresolved. V lost 0 bases and J 4 bases, leaving 9 bases between the germline ends. The CDR3 consists of 14 residues. CDR1 SGDLS and CDR2 YYNGEE come from the germline V gene. CDR3 region: CASSVEGSSDTQYF. In DNA form, the CDR3 reads TGTGCCAGCAGCGTAGAAGGTAGCTCAGATACGCAGTATTTT.

The gene calls are TRBV27 and TRBJ2-3; no clear D gene. The CDR3 is made up of 14 amino acids. V lost 1 base to trimming and J lost 6 bases, with 11 bases between them. CDR1 and CDR2 from the germline V gene are MNHEY and SMNVEV (reference sequence). The CDR3 nucleotides read TGTGCCAGCAGTTTATTTCGAACTTTTGATACGCAGTATTTT. It translates to CASSLFRTFDTQYF.

Points on this clone: The sample carries other DNA sequences with the same CDR3. The chain uses TRBV6-5 and TRBJ2-7; D is unclear. V lost 0 bases to trimming and J lost 7 bases, with 7 bases between them. CDR3 size: 12 residues. From germline, CDR1 is MNHEY and CDR2 SVGAGI. CDR3 in amino acids: CASSYSGGEQYF. The CDR3 nucleotides are TGTGCCAGCAGTTACTCCGGTGGGGAGCAGTACTTC.

The chain links TRBV5-4 to TRBJ2-1; unclear D gene. The CDR3 has 13 amino acids. V lost 3 bases, J lost 4 bases, and 8 bases lay in between. Germline CDR1 is SGHNT and CDR2 is YYREEE (reference sequence). The chain's CDR3 is CASSSDPYNEQFF. As DNA, the CDR3 is TGTGCCAGCAGCTCGGACCCGTACAATGAGCAGTTCTTC.

The V gene is TRBV14, the J gene TRBJ2-5; D might be TRBD2 (6 bases). CDR1 and CDR2 from the germline V gene are SGHDN and FVKESK. Trimming stripped 0 bases from V and 7 bases from J, with 6 bases between. The CDR3 runs to 12 residues. The CDR3 here is CASSQEGGTQYF. The CDR3 bases are TGTGCCAGCAGCCAAGAGGGAGGGACCCAGTACTTC.

The rearrangement uses TRBV7-8 and TRBJ2-3, with TRBD2 identical over 8 bases. Trimming took 7 bases from V and 1 from J; bases not matched to a gene: 10. This CDR3 is 16 amino acids long. CDR1 and CDR2 from the germline V gene are SGHVS and FQNEAQ. CDR3 residues: CASINLAGSGTDTQYF. The CDR3 region has the DNA TGTGCCAGCATCAATTTAGCGGGGTCGGGCACAGATACGCAGTATTTT.